There are a few counts of the clone carrying this T cell receptor (beta chain). The CDR3 is made up of 15 amino acids. V was pared by 4 bases and J by 4 bases, with 10 bases of the junction left unmatched. CDR1 SGHTA and CDR2 FQGNSA come from the germline V gene. The sample is drawn from a study of blood T cell repertoires in COVID-19. Clones were read by immunoSEQ multiplex PCR, and TCRdb kept only the in-frame ones, dropping some. Of just over 650,000 clones listed, 70% to 90% were seen once; the top ten hold roughly 0.25%. The chain links TRBV7-2 to TRBJ2-7; TRBD1 aligns across 7 bases. This receptor was taken from a woman aged 18-29 years with acute or convalescent COVID-19. Specimen: peripheral blood. CDR3 coding DNA: TGTGCCAGCAGCTCGGGACAGCTCCTCTCTTACGAGCAGTACTTC. Its translation: CASSSGQLLSYEQYF.